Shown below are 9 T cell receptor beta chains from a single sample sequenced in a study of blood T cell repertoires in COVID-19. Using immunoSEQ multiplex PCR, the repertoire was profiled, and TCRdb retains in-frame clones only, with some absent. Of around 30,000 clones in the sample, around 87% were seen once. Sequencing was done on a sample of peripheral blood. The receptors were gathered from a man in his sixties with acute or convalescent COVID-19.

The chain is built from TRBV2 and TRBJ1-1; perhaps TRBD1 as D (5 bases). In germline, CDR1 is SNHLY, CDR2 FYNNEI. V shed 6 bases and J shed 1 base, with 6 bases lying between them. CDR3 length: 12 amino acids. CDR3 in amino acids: CASRDTNTEAFF. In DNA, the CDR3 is TGTGCCAGCAGGGACACGAACACTGAAGCTTTCTTT.

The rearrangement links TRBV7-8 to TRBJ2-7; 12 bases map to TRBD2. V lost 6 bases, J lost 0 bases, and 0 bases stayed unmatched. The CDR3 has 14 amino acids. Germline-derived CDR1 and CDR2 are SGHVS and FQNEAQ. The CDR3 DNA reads TGTGCCAGCAGACTAGCGGGGGGCTCCTACGAGCAGTACTTC. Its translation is CASRLAGGSYEQYF.

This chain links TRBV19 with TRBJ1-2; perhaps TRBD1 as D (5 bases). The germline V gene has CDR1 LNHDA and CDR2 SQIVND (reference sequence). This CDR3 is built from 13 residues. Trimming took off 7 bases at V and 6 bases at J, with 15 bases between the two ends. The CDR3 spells CASTSPWGDGYTF. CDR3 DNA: TGTGCCAGTACCTCCCCTTGGGGGGATGGCTACACCTTC.

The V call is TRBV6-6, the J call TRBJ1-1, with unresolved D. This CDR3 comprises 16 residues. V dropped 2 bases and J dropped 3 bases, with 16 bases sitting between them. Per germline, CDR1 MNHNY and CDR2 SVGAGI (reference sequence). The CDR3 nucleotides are TGTGCCAGCAGTTACGGGTCAGGTACCCTCGACACTGAAGCTTTCTTT. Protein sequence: CASSYGSGTLDTEAFF.

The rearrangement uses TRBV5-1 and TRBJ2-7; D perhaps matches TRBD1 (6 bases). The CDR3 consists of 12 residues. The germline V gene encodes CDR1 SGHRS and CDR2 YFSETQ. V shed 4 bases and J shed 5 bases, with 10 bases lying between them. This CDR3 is CASSETGNEQYF. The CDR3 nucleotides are TGCGCCAGCAGCGAAACAGGGAACGAGCAGTACTTC.

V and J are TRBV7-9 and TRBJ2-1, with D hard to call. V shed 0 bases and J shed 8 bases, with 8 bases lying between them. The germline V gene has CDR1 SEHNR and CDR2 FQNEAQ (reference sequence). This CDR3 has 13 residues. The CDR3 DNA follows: TGTGCCAGCAGCTTAGCGGCGAGCGATGAGCAGTTCTTC. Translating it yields CASSLAASDEQFF.

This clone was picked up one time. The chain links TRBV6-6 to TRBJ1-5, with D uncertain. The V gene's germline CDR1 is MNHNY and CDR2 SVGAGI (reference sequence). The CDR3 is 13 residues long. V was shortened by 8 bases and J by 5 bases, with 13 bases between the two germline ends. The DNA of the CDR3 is TGTGCCAGCGGCGGGCGGGAATATCAGCCCCAGCATTTT. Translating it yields CASGGREYQPQHF.

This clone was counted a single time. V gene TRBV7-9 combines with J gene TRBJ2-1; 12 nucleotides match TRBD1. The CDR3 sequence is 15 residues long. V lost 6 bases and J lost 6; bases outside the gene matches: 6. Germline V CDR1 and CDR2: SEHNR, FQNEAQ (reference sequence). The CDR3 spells CASSHGTGGFNEQFF. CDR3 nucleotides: TGTGCCAGCAGTCACGGGACAGGGGGCTTCAATGAGCAGTTCTTC.

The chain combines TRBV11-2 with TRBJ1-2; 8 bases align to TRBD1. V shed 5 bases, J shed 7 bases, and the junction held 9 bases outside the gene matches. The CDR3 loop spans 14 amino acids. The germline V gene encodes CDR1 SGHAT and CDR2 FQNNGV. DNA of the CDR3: TGTGCCAGCAGCACGGACAGGGCGCTGAGTGGCTACACCTTC. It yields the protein CASSTDRALSGYTF.